The next 24 T cell receptor beta chains were all read from a single sample in a study of blood T cell repertoires in COVID-19. Method: immunoSEQ multiplex PCR; TCRdb's copy keeps in-frame clones and lacks some. The sample lists 200,000 to 300,000 clones, roughly 90% seen once, with 1.5% to 2% in the top ten. Source material: peripheral blood. These receptors were collected from a man between 25 and 39 years old with active or convalescent COVID-19.

The gene calls are TRBV2 and TRBJ1-5; D might be TRBD1 (5 bases). Trimming took off 8 bases at V and 6 bases at J, with 14 bases between the two ends. Germline CDR1 is SNHLY and CDR2 is FYNNEI. The CDR3 length is 13 residues. The CDR3 spells CASSRAGVQPQHF. CDR3 sequence (DNA): TGTGCCAGCTCACGGGCGGGGGTTCAGCCCCAGCATTTT.

V and J are TRBV9 and TRBJ2-3; D is possibly TRBD2 (7 bases). Germline V gene data show CDR1 as SGDLS and CDR2 as YYNGEE. The CDR3 covers 15 residues. V was shortened by 0 bases and J by 2 bases, with 10 bases between the two germline ends. CDR3: CASSVVGGATDTQYF. The CDR3 nucleotides are TGTGCCAGCAGCGTAGTTGGGGGGGCCACAGATACGCAGTATTTT.

The chain joins TRBV4-3 to TRBJ2-7; D possibly corresponds to TRBD2 (5 bases). Trimming removed 0 bases from V and 5 bases from J, with 20 bases in between. Germline V lookup: CDR1 LGHNA, CDR2 YSLEER. This CDR3 spans 17 amino acids. The CDR3, as DNA: TGCGCCAGCAGCCAAGAAACGGTCGGACTCTTAGACCACGAGCAGTACTTC. Its translation: CASSQETVGLLDHEQYF.

This clone came up a few times. This chain links TRBV6-5 with TRBJ1-4, with a possible D match to TRBD1 (5 bases). From germline, CDR1 is MNHEY and CDR2 SVGAGI. V lost 3 bases and J lost 7, with 15 bases in between. The CDR3 has 15 amino acids. The CDR3 DNA follows: TGTGCCAGCAGTTATGCGGGGGAGTTAGGTGAAAAACTGTTTTTT. Amino acid sequence: CASSYAGELGEKLFF.

The gene calls are TRBV29-1 and TRBJ1-1; D perhaps matches TRBD1 (5 bases). Germline V gene data show CDR1 as SQVTM and CDR2 as ANQGSEA. The V end was cut by 4 bases, the J end by 3 bases, with 21 bases between. This CDR3 spans 16 amino acids. The DNA of the CDR3 is TGCAGCGTTGGCGGGGTTGGGGGATTATGGGACACTGAAGCTTTCTTT. Its protein product is CSVGGVGGLWDTEAFF.

J is TRBJ1-3 and V is TRBV29-1; D is possibly TRBD1 (5 bases). Trimming pared 6 bases from V and 7 bases from J, leaving 16 bases between. The CDR3 is 13 residues long. In germline, CDR1 is SQVTM, CDR2 ANQGSEA. The CDR3 DNA reads TGCAGCGTGCTCCGGGACTCAGAGAACACCATATATTTT. This encodes CSVLRDSENTIYF.

The CDR3 sequence: CASSLKGRTGPSYEQYF. The CDR3 DNA follows: TGTGCCAGCAGCTTGAAGGGACGGACAGGGCCCTCCTACGAGCAGTACTTC. The chain has TRBV5-4 and TRBJ2-7, with 8 bases matching TRBD1. V gave up 1 base and J gave up 0 bases; unmatched junction bases: 9. The germline V gene has CDR1 SGHNT and CDR2 YYREEE (reference sequence). This CDR3 has 17 amino acids.

The rearrangement joins TRBV27 to TRBJ1-5, with TRBD1 matching 9 bases. Germline V gene lookup returns CDR1 MNHEY and CDR2 SMNVEV (reference sequence). The CDR3 consists of 13 residues. V was clipped by 6 bases and J by 7 bases; unmatched bases: 4. The CDR3 is CASSPTGGQPQHF. The CDR3, as DNA: TGTGCCAGCAGCCCGACAGGGGGACAGCCCCAGCATTTT.

The chain carries TRBV5-1 and TRBJ1-1, with D maybe TRBD1 (5 bases). Trimming pared 5 bases from V and 4 bases from J, leaving 9 bases between. This CDR3 contains 12 residues. Germline V gene lookup returns CDR1 SGHRS and CDR2 YFSETQ. CDR3 protein: CASRAGTTEAFF. As DNA, the CDR3 is TGCGCCAGCAGGGCGGGGACCACTGAAGCTTTCTTT.

The rearrangement links TRBV6-5 to TRBJ2-7; 11 bases align to TRBD1. Trimming at V came to 5 bases and at J to 4 bases, leaving 7 bases not matched to a gene. CDR3 length: 15 amino acids. The germline gives CDR1 MNHEY, CDR2 SVGAGI. The CDR3, as DNA: TGTGCCAGCAGTCCGAACGGACAGGGGGCGTACGAGCAGTACTTC. This translates into CASSPNGQGAYEQYF.

The chain uses TRBV6-1 and TRBJ1-1; unclear D gene. V shed 0 bases and J shed 1 base, with 6 bases lying between them. Germline CDR1 MNHNS, CDR2 SASEGT. This CDR3 spans 14 amino acids. The CDR3 nucleotides are TGTGCCAGCAGTGAAGCGGGCAAGAACACTGAAGCTTTCTTT. Translating it yields CASSEAGKNTEAFF.

CDR3 sequence: CAINLTSGVTYEQYF. The DNA of the CDR3 is TGTGCCATCAACTTGACTAGCGGGGTCACCTACGAGCAGTACTTC. The chain has TRBV10-3 and TRBJ2-7; 11 positions agree with TRBD2. The CDR3 totals 15 residues. The V gene end was trimmed by 7 bases and the J gene end by 2 bases; junction bases not matched to a gene: 7. Germline V gene lookup returns CDR1 ENHRY and CDR2 SYGVKD.

The V and J genes are TRBV6-5 and TRBJ2-3; TRBD2 is a possible D gene (5 bases). The CDR3 spans 14 residues. Germline V CDR1 and CDR2: MNHEY, SVGAGI. V lost 0 bases, J lost 4 bases, and 8 bases lay in between. The DNA for the CDR3 is TGTGCCAGCAGTTACTCAAGGGAGTCAGATACGCAGTATTTT. Translated, it gives CASSYSRESDTQYF.

The chain links TRBV4-2 to TRBJ2-3; D perhaps matches TRBD2 (6 bases). Per germline, CDR1 LGHNA and CDR2 YNFKEQ. This CDR3 has 20 amino acids. Trimming stripped 3 bases from V and 0 bases from J, with 25 bases between. The CDR3 region is CASSQEVSLAGHPSTDTQYF. In DNA, the CDR3 is TGTGCCAGCAGCCAGGAGGTGTCACTGGCGGGGCATCCTAGCACAGATACGCAGTATTTT.

The J gene is TRBJ1-1, the V gene TRBV3-1 (or the pseudogene TRBV3-2); D possibly corresponds to TRBD1 (6 bases). The V and J ends lost 3 bases and 2 bases respectively, with 10 bases between them. The germline V gene has CDR1 LGHDT and CDR2 YNNKEL (reference sequence). The CDR3 is 14 residues long. In nucleotides, the CDR3 is TGTGCCAGCAGCCACGAGACAGGAAACACTGAAGCTTTCTTT. It encodes CASSHETGNTEAFF.

The J gene is TRBJ2-2, the V gene TRBV27, with D maybe TRBD2 (5 bases). The germline V gene encodes CDR1 MNHEY and CDR2 SMNVEV (reference sequence). Trimming left V 3 bases short and J 6 bases short, with 8 bases between. The CDR3 runs 13 residues. The CDR3 bases are TGTGCCAGCAGTTTGTCGGGGTCCGGGGAGCTGTTTTTT. This gives the protein CASSLSGSGELFF.

This clone was found once. The chain is built from TRBV6-2 or TRBV6-3 and TRBJ1-2; 8 nucleotides align to TRBD1. Germline CDR1 and CDR2: MNHEY and SVGEGT. The junction had 11 bases not matched to a gene; V was cut back by 5 bases and J by 6 bases. This CDR3 region has 15 residues. The CDR3 DNA reads as TGTGCCAGCAGTCAACAGCCAGGGGGCCGGGATGGCTACACCTTC. This translates into CASSQQPGGRDGYTF.

V is TRBV21-1 and J is TRBJ2-2; TRBD2, the table's D call, was not compared with the DNA. TRBV21-1 is termed a pseudogene. The CDR3 extends over 18 amino acids. The CDR3 protein is CASSPGGASGENTGELFF. The DNA of the CDR3 is TGTGCCAGCAGCCCTGGGGGGGCTAGCGGGGAGAACACCGGGGAGCTGTTTTTT.

V gene TRBV5-6 combines with J gene TRBJ2-7; 11 nucleotides line up with TRBD2. The CDR3 consists of 16 residues. The trim removed 0 bases at V and 4 bases at J, leaving 6 bases unmatched. CDR1 and CDR2 (germline): SGHDT, YYEEEE. CDR3 residues: CASSLELAGESYEQYF. CDR3 DNA: TGTGCCAGCAGCTTGGAACTAGCGGGGGAGAGTTACGAGCAGTACTTC.

This clone occurred once. The chain employs TRBV30 and TRBJ2-7; D unresolved. With 4 bases removed from V and 2 bases from J, the gap between germline ends came to 27 bases. This CDR3 spans 18 amino acids. The V gene's germline CDR1 is GTSNPN and CDR2 SVGIG (reference sequence). This CDR3 reads CAWTGYGDPIINPYEQYF. Written as DNA, the CDR3 is TGTGCCTGGACCGGGTATGGTGATCCTATAATTAACCCCTACGAGCAGTACTTC.

This chain's CDR3 is CASSAGGPASQMTQYF. CDR3 sequence (DNA): TGTGCCAGCTCAGCCGGCGGGCCGGCCTCGCAGATGACGCAGTATTTT. The rearrangement joins TRBV18 to TRBJ2-3; TRBD2 might be the D (5 bases). Germline V gene data show CDR1 as KGHSH and CDR2 as LQKENI. This CDR3 is 16 amino acids long. The ends were cut back, 5 bases at V and 9 bases at J, with 24 bases in the middle.

The chain employs TRBV24-1 and TRBJ1-2; 9 bases align to TRBD1. The CDR3 is 15 amino acids. The V segment lost 6 bases and the J segment 5 bases; nucleotides outside the gene matches: 9. CDR1 and CDR2 (germline): KGHDR, SFDVKD. The CDR3 loop is CATSHADRGMYGYTF. The CDR3 nucleotides read TGTGCCACCAGTCACGCGGACAGGGGAATGTATGGCTACACCTTC.

The genes are TRBV7-2 and TRBJ1-1; D is unresolved. Trimming shortened V by 2 bases and J by 7 bases, and 14 bases separated the two germline ends. Germline V gene lookup returns CDR1 SGHTA and CDR2 FQGNSA. The CDR3 is 14 residues long. The CDR3, as DNA: TGTGCCAGCAGCTTAACGGGAGGGTTGGGTGAAGCTTTCTTT. As protein: CASSLTGGLGEAFF.

The rearrangement uses TRBV19 and TRBJ2-3; TRBD1 aligns across 7 bases. The CDR3 runs to 16 residues. J lost 1 base, V lost 5 bases, and 9 bases had no gene match. Germline V gene sequence: CDR1 LNHDA, CDR2 SQIVND (reference sequence). CDR3 sequence reads: CASSPPQGMRTDTQYF. The CDR3 nucleotides are TGTGCCAGTAGTCCGCCACAGGGGATGCGCACAGATACGCAGTATTTT. Full variable domain (remainder filled in from reference TRBV19 and TRBJ2-3): DGGITQSPKYLFRKEGQNVTLSCEQNLNHDAMYWYRQDPGQGLRLIYYSQIVNDFQKGDIAEGYSVSREKKESFPLTVTSAQKNPTAFYLCASSPPQGMRTDTQYFGPGTRLTVL.